The text below deals with one T cell receptor (beta chain). This entry is derived from a study of T cell changes during pregnancy in multiple sclerosis. The junction had 6 bases not matched to a gene; V was cut back by 4 bases and J by 1 base. The CDR3 length is 15 residues. Germline values: CDR1 SGHRS, CDR2 YFSETQ. Sequenced by immunoSEQ multiplex PCR; TCRdb stores in-frame clones only, minus some. The sample lists roughly 79,000 clones, roughly 93% occurring once. The sequence was obtained from a female donor in good health, enrolled as a control in a pregnancy study. The sequences come from peripheral blood, collected in the second trimester of pregnancy. The chain uses TRBV5-1 and TRBJ1-1, with 8 bases aligning to TRBD1. CDR3 region: CASSKDRGGNTEAFF. CDR3 coding DNA: TGCGCCAGCAGCAAAGACAGGGGTGGGAACACTGAAGCTTTCTTT.